This T cell receptor (beta chain) derives from a study of blood T cell repertoires in COVID-19. The method was immunoSEQ multiplex PCR; TCRdb's version includes in-frame clones alone and lacks a portion of them. This table has tens of thousands of clones, 70% to 90% appearing once. Sequencing used peripheral blood. The source is a man aged 50-59 years with active COVID-19.

This CDR3 reads CASSLAGEGKTQYF. DNA for the CDR3: TGTGCCAGCAGCCTAGCGGGAGAGGGGAAGACCCAGTACTTC. This chain connects TRBV5-6 to TRBJ2-5; 10 positions agree with TRBD2. Germline V lookup: CDR1 SGHDT, CDR2 YYEEEE. This CDR3 is 14 amino acids long. V shed 4 bases, J shed 6 bases, and the junction held 6 bases outside the gene matches.